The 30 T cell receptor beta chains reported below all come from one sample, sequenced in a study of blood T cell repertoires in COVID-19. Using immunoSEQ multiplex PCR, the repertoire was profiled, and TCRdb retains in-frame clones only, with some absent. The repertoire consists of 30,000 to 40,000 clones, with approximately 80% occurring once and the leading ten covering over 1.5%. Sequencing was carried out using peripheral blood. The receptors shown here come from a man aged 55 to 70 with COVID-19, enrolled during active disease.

This CDR3 is CASSVAPLGGPSTEAFF. In nucleotides, the CDR3 is TGTGCCAGCAGCGTAGCTCCCCTCGGGGGGCCGAGCACTGAAGCTTTCTTT. The gene calls are TRBV9 and TRBJ1-1; D is perhaps TRBD1 (6 bases). The CDR3 contains 17 residues. Trimming left V 0 bases short and J 4 bases short, with 19 bases between. Germline assignment: CDR1 SGDLS and CDR2 YYNGEE. Full variable domain (outside the CDR3, taken from reference TRBV9 and TRBJ1-1): DSGVTQTPKHLITATGQRVTLRCSPRSGDLSVYWYQQSLDQGLQFLIQYYNGEERAKGNILERFSAQQFPDLHSELNLSSLELGDSALYFCASSVAPLGGPSTEAFFGQGTRLTVV.

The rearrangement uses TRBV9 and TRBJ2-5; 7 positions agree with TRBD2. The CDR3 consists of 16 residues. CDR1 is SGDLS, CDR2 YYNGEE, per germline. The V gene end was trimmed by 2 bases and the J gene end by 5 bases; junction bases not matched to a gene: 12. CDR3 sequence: CASSVRPASGKETQYF. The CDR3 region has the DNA TGTGCCAGCAGCGTCCGCCCGGCTAGCGGAAAGGAGACCCAGTACTTC.

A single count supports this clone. The CDR3 coding sequence is TGTGCCAGCAGCCCTATCTCTGAGATTTATGGCTACACCTTC. Translating it yields CASSPISEIYGYTF. The chain has TRBV3-1 (or the pseudogene TRBV3-2) and TRBJ1-2; D unresolved. Trimming removed 4 bases from V and 5 bases from J, with 14 bases in between. The CDR3 loop spans 14 amino acids. Germline CDR1 reads LGHDT; CDR2 reads YNNKEL (reference sequence).

The CDR3 is CAIGQDLSYGYTF. As DNA, the CDR3 is TGTGCCATCGGACAGGATCTGAGCTATGGCTACACCTTC. The chain uses TRBV10-3 and TRBJ1-2; TRBD1 aligns across 7 bases. The length of the CDR3 is 13 residues. The junction had 7 bases not matched to a gene; V was cut back by 8 bases and J by 4 bases. Per the germline V gene, CDR1 is ENHRY and CDR2 is SYGVKD.

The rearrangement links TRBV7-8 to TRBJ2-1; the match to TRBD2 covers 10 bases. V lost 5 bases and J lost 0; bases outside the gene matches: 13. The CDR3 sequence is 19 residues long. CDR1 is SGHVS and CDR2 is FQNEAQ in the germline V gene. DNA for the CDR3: TGTGCCAGCAGCGCCCGGGTAGCGGGAGGTCCTAGCTCCTACAATGAGCAGTTCTTC. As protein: CASSARVAGGPSSYNEQFF. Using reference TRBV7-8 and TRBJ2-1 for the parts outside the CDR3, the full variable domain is GAGVSQSPRYKVAKRGQDVALRCDPISGHVSLFWYQQALGQGPEFLTYFQNEAQLDKSGLPSDRFFAERPEGSVSTLKIQRTQQEDSAVYLCASSARVAGGPSSYNEQFFGPGTRLTVL.

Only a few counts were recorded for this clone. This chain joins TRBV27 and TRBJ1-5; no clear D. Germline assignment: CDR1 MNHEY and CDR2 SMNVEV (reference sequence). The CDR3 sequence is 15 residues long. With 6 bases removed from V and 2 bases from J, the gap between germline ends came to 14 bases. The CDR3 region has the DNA TGTGCCAGCAGCAAACTATTCGGGGGCAATCAGCCCCAGCATTTT. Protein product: CASSKLFGGNQPQHF.

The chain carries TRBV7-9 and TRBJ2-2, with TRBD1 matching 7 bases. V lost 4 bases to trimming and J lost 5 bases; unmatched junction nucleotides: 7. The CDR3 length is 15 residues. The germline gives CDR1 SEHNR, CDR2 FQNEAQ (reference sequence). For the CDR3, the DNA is TGTGCCAGCAGCTCGCTAGGGACAGAAACCGGGGAGCTGTTTTTT. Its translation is CASSSLGTETGELFF.

Here the CDR3 reads CATSDLPGGGSGTQYF. The DNA for the CDR3 is TGTGCCACCAGTGATTTGCCCGGGGGTGGGTCAGGGACCCAGTACTTC. The chain is built from TRBV24-1 and TRBJ2-5; D is perhaps TRBD2 (6 bases). Trimming pared 0 bases from V and 7 bases from J, leaving 17 bases between. Germline V CDR1 and CDR2: KGHDR, SFDVKD. The CDR3 length is 16 residues.

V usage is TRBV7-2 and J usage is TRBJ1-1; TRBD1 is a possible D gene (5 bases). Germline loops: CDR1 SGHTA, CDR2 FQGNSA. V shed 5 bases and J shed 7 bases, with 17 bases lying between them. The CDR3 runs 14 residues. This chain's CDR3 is CASSPTAGQGEAFF. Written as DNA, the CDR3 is TGTGCCAGCAGCCCCACCGCAGGTCAGGGTGAAGCTTTCTTT. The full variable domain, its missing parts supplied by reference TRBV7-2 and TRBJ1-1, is GAGVSQSPSNKVTEKGKDVELRCDPISGHTALYWYRQSLGQGLEFLIYFQGNSAPDKSGLPSDRFSAERTGGSVSTLTIQRTQQEDSAVYLCASSPTAGQGEAFFGQGTRLTVV.

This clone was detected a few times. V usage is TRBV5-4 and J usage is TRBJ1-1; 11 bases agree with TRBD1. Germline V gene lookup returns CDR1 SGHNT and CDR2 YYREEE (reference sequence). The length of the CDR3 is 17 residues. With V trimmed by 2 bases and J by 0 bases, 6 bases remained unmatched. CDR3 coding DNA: TGTGCCAGCAGCTTTGGACAGGGGGCGGGTATGAACACTGAAGCTTTCTTT. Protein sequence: CASSFGQGAGMNTEAFF.

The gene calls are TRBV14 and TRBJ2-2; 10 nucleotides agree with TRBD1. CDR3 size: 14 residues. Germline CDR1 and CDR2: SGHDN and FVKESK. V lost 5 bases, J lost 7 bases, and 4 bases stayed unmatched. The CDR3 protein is CASSFGTGDGELFF. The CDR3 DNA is TGTGCCAGCAGCTTCGGGACAGGGGACGGGGAGCTGTTTTTT.

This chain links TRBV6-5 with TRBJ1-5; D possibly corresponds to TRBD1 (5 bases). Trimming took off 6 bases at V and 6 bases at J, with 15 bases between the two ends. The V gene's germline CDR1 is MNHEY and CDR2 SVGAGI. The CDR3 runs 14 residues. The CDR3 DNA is TGTGCCAGCAGCCCCGGCAGGGCCGGTCAGCCCCAGCATTTT. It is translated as CASSPGRAGQPQHF.

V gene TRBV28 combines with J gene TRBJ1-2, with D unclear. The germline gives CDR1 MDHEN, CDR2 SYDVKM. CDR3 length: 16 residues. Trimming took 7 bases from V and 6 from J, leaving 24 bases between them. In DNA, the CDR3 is TGTGCCAGCAACCCAGGAGGGATACGGTCCACTAATGGCTACACCTTC. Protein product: CASNPGGIRSTNGYTF.

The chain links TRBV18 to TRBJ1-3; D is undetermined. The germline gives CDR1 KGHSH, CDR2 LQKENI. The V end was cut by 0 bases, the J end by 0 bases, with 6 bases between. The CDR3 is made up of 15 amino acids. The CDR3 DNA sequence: TGTGCCAGCTCACCACCGCAGGCCTCTGGAAACACCATATATTTT. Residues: CASSPPQASGNTIYF.

CDR3 sequence (DNA): TGCGCCAGCCATCTAACCCGGGAGCAGTTCTTC. Its translation: CASHLTREQFF. V and J are TRBV5-1 and TRBJ2-1; no definite D call. Trimming stripped 7 bases from V and 10 bases from J, with 12 bases between. Per germline, CDR1 SGHRS and CDR2 YFSETQ. This CDR3 comprises 11 residues. The whole variable domain, filled in from reference TRBV5-1 and TRBJ2-1, reads KAGVTQTPRYLIKTRGQQVTLSCSPISGHRSVSWYQQTPGQGLQFLFEYFSETQRNKGNFPGRFSGRQFSNSRSEMNVSTLELGDSALYLCASHLTREQFFGPGTRLTVL.

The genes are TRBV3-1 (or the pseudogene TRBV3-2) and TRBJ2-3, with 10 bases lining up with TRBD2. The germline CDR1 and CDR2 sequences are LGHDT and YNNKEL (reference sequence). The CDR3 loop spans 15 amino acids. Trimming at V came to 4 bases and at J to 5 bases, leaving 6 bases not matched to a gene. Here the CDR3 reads CASSPLAGEEDTQYF. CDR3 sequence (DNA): TGTGCCAGCAGCCCCCTAGCGGGAGAGGAAGATACGCAGTATTTT.

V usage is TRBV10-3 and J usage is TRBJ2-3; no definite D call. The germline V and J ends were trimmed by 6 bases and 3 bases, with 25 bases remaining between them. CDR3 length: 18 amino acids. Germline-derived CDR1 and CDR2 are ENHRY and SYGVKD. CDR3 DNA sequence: TGTGCCATCAGCGAAGCCCGAGGTACCTCTCCGATTACAGATACGCAGTATTTT. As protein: CAISEARGTSPITDTQYF.

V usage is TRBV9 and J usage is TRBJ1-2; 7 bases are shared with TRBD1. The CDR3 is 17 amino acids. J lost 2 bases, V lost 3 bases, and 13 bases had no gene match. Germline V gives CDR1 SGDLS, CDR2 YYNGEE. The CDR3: CASSDHHRGSMNYGYTF. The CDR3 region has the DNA TGTGCCAGCAGCGACCATCACAGGGGATCGATGAACTATGGCTACACCTTC.

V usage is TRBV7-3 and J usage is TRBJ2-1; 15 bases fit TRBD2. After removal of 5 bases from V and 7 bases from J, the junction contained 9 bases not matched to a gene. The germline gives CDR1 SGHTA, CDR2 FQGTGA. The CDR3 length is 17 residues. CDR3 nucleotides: TGTGCCAGCAGCCCCACTGGACTAGCGGGAGGGCGGAATGAGCAGTTCTTC. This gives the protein CASSPTGLAGGRNEQFF.

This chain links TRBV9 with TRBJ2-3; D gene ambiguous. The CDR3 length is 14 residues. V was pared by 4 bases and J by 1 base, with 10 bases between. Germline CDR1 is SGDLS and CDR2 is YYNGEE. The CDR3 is CASSPGGGTDTQYF. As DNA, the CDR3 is TGTGCCAGCAGCCCCGGCGGCGGCACAGATACGCAGTATTTT.

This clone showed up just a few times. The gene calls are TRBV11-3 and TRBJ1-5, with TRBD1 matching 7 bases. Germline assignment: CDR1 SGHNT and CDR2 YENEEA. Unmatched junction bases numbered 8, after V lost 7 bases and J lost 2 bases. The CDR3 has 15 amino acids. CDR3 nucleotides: TGTGCCAGCAACCCACAGGGGTCGGGCAATCAGCCCCAGCATTTT. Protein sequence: CASNPQGSGNQPQHF.

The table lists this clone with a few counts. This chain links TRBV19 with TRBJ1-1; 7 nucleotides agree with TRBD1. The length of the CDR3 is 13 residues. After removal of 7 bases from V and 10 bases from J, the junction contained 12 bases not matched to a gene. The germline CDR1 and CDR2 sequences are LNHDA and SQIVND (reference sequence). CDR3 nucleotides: TGTGCCAGTATCCTTGGGCCGGGACAGAGAGCTTTCTTT. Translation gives CASILGPGQRAFF.

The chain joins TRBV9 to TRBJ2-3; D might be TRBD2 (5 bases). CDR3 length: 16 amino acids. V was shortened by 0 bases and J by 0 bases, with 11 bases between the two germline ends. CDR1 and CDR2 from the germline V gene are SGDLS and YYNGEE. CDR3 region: CASSVGSSLSTDTQYF. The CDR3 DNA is TGTGCCAGCAGCGTAGGATCTAGCTTGAGCACAGATACGCAGTATTTT.

CDR3 in amino acids: CASSLAQAGSGNTIYF. As DNA, the CDR3 is TGTGCCAGCAGCTTAGCACAGGCCGGCTCTGGAAACACCATATATTTT. The chain is built from TRBV7-6 and TRBJ1-3; tentative D call: TRBD1 (5 bases). Trimming left V 0 bases short and J 0 bases short, with 9 bases between. The length of the CDR3 is 16 residues. In germline, CDR1 is SGHVS, CDR2 FNYEAQ.

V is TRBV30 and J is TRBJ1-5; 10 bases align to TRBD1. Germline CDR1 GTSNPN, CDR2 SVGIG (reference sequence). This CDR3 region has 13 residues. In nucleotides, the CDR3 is TGTGCAGCGGGGACAGGGGATAATCAGCCCCAGCATTTT. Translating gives CAAGTGDNQPQHF.

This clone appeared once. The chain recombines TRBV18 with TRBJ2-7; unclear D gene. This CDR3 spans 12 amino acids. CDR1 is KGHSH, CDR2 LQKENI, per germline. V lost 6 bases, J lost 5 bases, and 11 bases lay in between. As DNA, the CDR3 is TGTGCCAGCTCTCCCCAGGCCGACGAGCAGTACTTC. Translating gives CASSPQADEQYF.

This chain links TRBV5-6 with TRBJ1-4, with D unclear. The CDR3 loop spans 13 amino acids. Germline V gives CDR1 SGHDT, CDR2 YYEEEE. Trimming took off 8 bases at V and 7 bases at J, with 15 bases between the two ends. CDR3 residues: CASSTRGSEKLFF. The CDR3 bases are TGTGCCAGTTCAACCCGGGGAAGTGAAAAACTGTTTTTT.

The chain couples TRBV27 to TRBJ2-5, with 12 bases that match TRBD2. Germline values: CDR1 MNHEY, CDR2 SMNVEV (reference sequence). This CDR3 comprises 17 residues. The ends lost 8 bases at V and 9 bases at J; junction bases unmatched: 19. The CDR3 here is CASSTTSGREGGKAQYF. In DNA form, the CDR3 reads TGTGCCAGCTCAACGACTAGCGGGAGAGAGGGGGGAAAGGCCCAGTACTTC.

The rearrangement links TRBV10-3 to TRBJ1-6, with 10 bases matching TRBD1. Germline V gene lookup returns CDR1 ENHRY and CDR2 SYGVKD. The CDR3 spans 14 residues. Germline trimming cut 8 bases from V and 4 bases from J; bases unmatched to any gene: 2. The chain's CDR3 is CAIGDRGYNSPLHF. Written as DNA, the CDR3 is TGTGCCATCGGGGACAGGGGTTATAATTCACCCCTCCACTTT.

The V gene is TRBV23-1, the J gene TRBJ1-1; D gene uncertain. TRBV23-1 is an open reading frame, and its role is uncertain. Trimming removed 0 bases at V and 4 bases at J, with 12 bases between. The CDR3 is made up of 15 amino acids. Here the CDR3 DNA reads TGCGCCAGCAGTCAATCGGTGGTCCCAGGCACTGAAGCTTTCTTT. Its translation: CASSQSVVPGTEAFF.